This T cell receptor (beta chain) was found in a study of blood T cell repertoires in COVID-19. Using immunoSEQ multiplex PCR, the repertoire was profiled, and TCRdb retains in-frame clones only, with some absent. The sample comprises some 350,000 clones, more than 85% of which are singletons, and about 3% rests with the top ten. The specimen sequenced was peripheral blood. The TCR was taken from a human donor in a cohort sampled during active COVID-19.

CDR3 sequence reads: CASSLDRGSWYEQYF. Here the CDR3 DNA reads TGTGCCAGCAGCTTAGATCGGGGTAGTTGGTACGAGCAGTACTTC. V gene TRBV11-2 combines with J gene TRBJ2-7; a possible D gene is TRBD2 (5 bases). V lost 0 bases and J lost 4, with 13 bases in between. CDR3 size: 15 residues. CDR1 and CDR2 from the germline V gene are SGHAT and FQNNGV.